What follows are 24 T cell receptor beta chains derived from one specimen sequenced in a study of blood T cell repertoires in COVID-19. Clones were sequenced by immunoSEQ multiplex PCR, and TCRdb holds only the in-frame ones, with some missing. The table includes about 190,000 clones, around four fifths detected once. Sequenced material: peripheral blood. These receptors all stem from a woman aged 40 to 50 with acute or convalescent COVID-19.

The chain uses TRBV5-1 and TRBJ2-3; 10 nucleotides agree with TRBD2. The ends lost 0 bases at V and 6 bases at J; junction bases unmatched: 4. The CDR3 is made up of 15 amino acids. Germline loops: CDR1 SGHRS, CDR2 YFSETQ. DNA for the CDR3: TGCGCCAGCAGCTTGGGTAGCGGGGGGTTGGATACGCAGTATTTT. This gives the protein CASSLGSGGLDTQYF.

The gene calls are TRBV7-9 and TRBJ1-3; TRBD1 agrees at 10 bases. From germline, CDR1 is SEHNR and CDR2 FQNEAQ (reference sequence). The CDR3 is 17 amino acids. V gave up 4 bases and J gave up 3 bases; unmatched junction bases: 9. CDR3: CASSSYFGTGDGNTIYF. DNA of the CDR3: TGTGCCAGCAGCTCCTACTTCGGGACAGGGGATGGAAACACCATATATTTT.

The J gene is TRBJ2-3, the V gene TRBV4-1; TRBD2 matches 13 bases. Per germline, CDR1 MGHRA and CDR2 YSYEKL. This CDR3 region has 18 residues. After removal of 2 bases from V and 4 bases from J, the junction contained 9 bases not matched to a gene. As DNA, the CDR3 is TGCGCCAGCAGCCAACCGAAGGCAGGACTAGCGGGAGCAGATACGCAGTATTTT. This codes for CASSQPKAGLAGADTQYF.

The chain is built from TRBV15 and TRBJ1-3; weak D call: TRBD1 (6 bases). Germline V gives CDR1 LNHNV, CDR2 YYDKDF (reference sequence). Between the trimmed V and J ends, which lost 5 bases and 0 bases, there was a span of 11 bases. This CDR3 contains 15 residues. The CDR3 protein is CATSGGLGSGNTIYF. CDR3 in DNA: TGTGCCACCAGCGGGGGCCTCGGCTCTGGAAACACCATATATTTT. Filled out from reference TRBV15 and TRBJ1-3, the complete variable domain reads DAMVIQNPRYQVTQFGKPVTLSCSQTLNHNVMYWYQQKSSQAPKLLFHYYDKDFNNEADTPDNFQSRRPNTSFCFLDIRSPGLGDTAMYLCATSGGLGSGNTIYFGEGSWLTVV.

The chain recombines TRBV28 with TRBJ1-1, with D perhaps TRBD1 (5 bases). Deletions cut 5 bases from V and 4 bases from J, with 8 bases between. The CDR3 runs 12 residues. CDR1 MDHEN and CDR2 SYDVKM come from the germline V gene. The CDR3 loop reads CASSQGSTEAFF. Here the CDR3 DNA reads TGTGCCAGCAGTCAGGGCTCCACTGAAGCTTTCTTT.

The chain joins TRBV27 to TRBJ1-6, with D tentatively TRBD1 (6 bases). Looked up from germline, CDR1 is MNHEY and CDR2 is SMNVEV (reference sequence). The ends were cut back, 6 bases at V and 8 bases at J, with 17 bases in the middle. CDR3 length: 15 amino acids. DNA for the CDR3: TGTGCCAGCAGCGCCCAGGGGTTATGGGATTCACCCCTCCACTTT. Amino acid sequence: CASSAQGLWDSPLHF.

This rearrangement joins TRBV12-3 or TRBV12-4 to TRBJ1-1, with a weak D call TRBD1 (5 bases). CDR3 length equals 13 residues. Trimming pared 5 bases from V and 3 bases from J, leaving 10 bases between. The chain's CDR3 is CASSTGEYTEAFF. The CDR3 bases are TGTGCCAGCAGTACGGGGGAGTACACTGAAGCTTTCTTT.

The J gene is TRBJ2-2, the V gene TRBV24-1; 7 bases are a match to TRBD1. The CDR3 loop spans 14 amino acids. Germline values: CDR1 KGHDR, CDR2 SFDVKD. V lost 8 bases to trimming and J lost 1 base; unmatched junction nucleotides: 3. The CDR3 sequence is CATKRGQNTGELFF. As DNA, the CDR3 is TGTGCCACCAAGAGGGGGCAGAACACCGGGGAGCTGTTTTTT.

The V call is TRBV5-1, the J call TRBJ2-1, with a possible D match to TRBD1 (7 bases). Germline CDR1 SGHRS, CDR2 YFSETQ. The germline V and J ends were trimmed by 4 bases and 6 bases, with 14 bases remaining between them. This CDR3 comprises 14 residues. The CDR3 DNA reads TGCGCCAGCAGCCCCCAGGGGGGATCCAATGAGCAGTTCTTC. Translated, it gives CASSPQGGSNEQFF.

The chain joins TRBV15 to TRBJ1-6; 9 positions match TRBD1. The CDR3 has 14 amino acids. Germline CDR1 is LNHNV and CDR2 is YYDKDF (reference sequence). J lost 6 bases, V lost 4 bases, and 1 base had no gene match. CDR3: CATSKGQGNSPLHF. In nucleotides, the CDR3 is TGTGCCACCAGCAAGGGACAGGGTAATTCACCCCTCCACTTT.

The genes are TRBV3-1 (or the pseudogene TRBV3-2) and TRBJ2-5, with 9 bases lining up with TRBD2. The CDR3 is 15 amino acids. CDR1 LGHDT and CDR2 YNNKEL come from the germline V gene (reference sequence). The ends lost 4 bases at V and 2 bases at J; junction bases unmatched: 5. The CDR3 reads CASSPLAGGQETQYF. The CDR3 nucleotides read TGTGCCAGCAGCCCTCTCGCGGGGGGGCAAGAGACCCAGTACTTC.

The rearrangement joins TRBV5-4 to TRBJ1-6; weak D call: TRBD1 (5 bases). Trimming left V 7 bases short and J 5 bases short, with 13 bases between. Looked up from germline, CDR1 is SGHNT and CDR2 is YYREEE (reference sequence). The CDR3 has 14 amino acids. The CDR3 loop is CASAMGRHNSPLHF. The CDR3 coding sequence is TGTGCCAGCGCCATGGGGCGGCATAATTCACCCCTCCACTTT.

The V and J genes are TRBV6-5 and TRBJ1-4; TRBD1 matches at 8 bases. CDR3 length: 14 residues. The V gene's germline CDR1 is MNHEY and CDR2 SVGAGI. V gave up 6 bases and J gave up 7 bases; unmatched junction bases: 7. CDR3 residues: CASRIGTGGEKLFF. CDR3 bases: TGTGCCAGCAGAATAGGGACAGGAGGTGAAAAACTGTTTTTT.

V is TRBV28 and J is TRBJ2-3, with 7 bases lining up with TRBD2. Losses at the gene ends were 2 bases for V and 5 bases for J; bases not matched to a gene: 13. Per the germline V gene, CDR1 is MDHEN and CDR2 is SYDVKM. The CDR3 has 17 amino acids. The CDR3 loop is CASSLGGEIDDLDTQYF. As DNA, the CDR3 is TGTGCCAGCAGTTTAGGGGGGGAAATCGATGACTTAGATACGCAGTATTTT.

The chain carries TRBV6-1 and TRBJ1-1; D not certain. V dropped 7 bases and J dropped 3 bases, with 15 bases sitting between them. Germline CDR1 reads MNHNS; CDR2 reads SASEGT. The length of the CDR3 is 14 residues. The CDR3 reads CASIKDLWDTEAFF. The CDR3 DNA reads as TGTGCCAGCATTAAAGACTTATGGGACACTGAAGCTTTCTTT.

The V gene is TRBV11-3, the J gene TRBJ1-1; no clear D gene. This CDR3 contains 13 residues. V was trimmed by 3 bases and J by 11 bases, leaving 16 bases between them. From germline, CDR1 is SGHNT and CDR2 YENEEA. This chain's CDR3 is CASSFDPDGGAFF. As DNA, the CDR3 is TGTGCCAGCAGCTTCGACCCGGACGGAGGGGCTTTCTTT.

J is TRBJ2-3 and V is TRBV6-6; 10 bases agree with TRBD2. V dropped 0 bases and J dropped 4; count of bases not matched to a gene: 4. CDR1 MNHNY and CDR2 SVGAGI come from the germline V gene (reference sequence). The CDR3 length is 16 residues. This chain's CDR3 is CASSYSILAGADTQYF. Written as DNA, the CDR3 is TGTGCCAGCAGTTACTCAATCCTAGCGGGGGCAGATACGCAGTATTTT.

This chain uses TRBV7-6 with TRBJ1-6; possible D gene TRBD1, 5 bases. CDR1 and CDR2 from the germline V gene are SGHVS and FNYEAQ. The length of the CDR3 is 15 residues. V gave up 2 bases and J gave up 9 bases, with 14 bases separating them. CDR3 region: CASSLMTEKGSPLHF. The DNA of the CDR3 is TGTGCCAGCAGCTTAATGACAGAAAAGGGTTCACCCCTCCACTTT.

The chain recombines TRBV24-1 with TRBJ2-7; the match to TRBD2 covers 11 bases. V was clipped by 5 bases and J by 3 bases; unmatched bases: 5. This CDR3 spans 15 amino acids. From germline, CDR1 is KGHDR and CDR2 SFDVKD. Here the CDR3 DNA reads TGTGCCACCAGTGTCGGGACTAGCGGAGACTACGAGCAGTACTTC. It codes for CATSVGTSGDYEQYF.

The J gene is TRBJ1-4, the V gene TRBV9; 12 bases line up with TRBD1. Germline values: CDR1 SGDLS, CDR2 YYNGEE. The CDR3 is 18 residues long. The V and J ends lost 2 bases and 8 bases, in that order; junction bases with no gene match: 13. CDR3 protein: CASSVRPGQGAEGEKLFF. CDR3 nucleotide sequence: TGTGCCAGCAGCGTCAGACCGGGACAGGGGGCAGAAGGGGAAAAACTGTTTTTT.

The J gene is TRBJ2-5, the V gene TRBV11-2; D remains unclear. The germline V and J ends were trimmed by 4 bases and 0 bases, with 12 bases remaining between them. The CDR3 consists of 15 residues. Per the germline V gene, CDR1 is SGHAT and CDR2 is FQNNGV. The chain's CDR3 is CASSSILSDQETQYF. In DNA form, the CDR3 reads TGTGCCAGCAGCTCGATATTGAGCGACCAAGAGACCCAGTACTTC.

V and J are TRBV5-4 and TRBJ2-3; weak D call: TRBD2 (7 bases). Germline values: CDR1 SGHNT, CDR2 YYREEE (reference sequence). V lost 5 bases and J 5 bases, leaving 18 bases between the germline ends. The CDR3 is 15 residues long. The CDR3 DNA follows: TGTGCCAGCAGACAAGGGGGGGGAGCGGGAGATACGCAGTATTTT. Translating it yields CASRQGGGAGDTQYF. The variable domain in full, completed from reference TRBV5-4 and TRBJ2-3, reads ETGVTQSPTHLIKTRGQQVTLRCSSQSGHNTVSWYQQALGQGPQFIFQYYREEENGRGNFPPRFSGLQFPNYSSELNVNALELDDSALYLCASRQGGGAGDTQYFGPGTRLTVL.

This chain links TRBV6-4 with TRBJ2-1, with 8 nucleotides matching TRBD2. The CDR3 length is 14 residues. Germline trimming cut 3 bases from V and 10 bases from J; bases unmatched to any gene: 8. CDR1 and CDR2 (germline): MRHNA, SNTAGT. The DNA for the CDR3 is TGTGCCAGCAGTGAATTAGCGGGGCGGGACGAGCAGTTCTTC. Residues: CASSELAGRDEQFF.

The chain uses TRBV6-5 and TRBJ2-5; D may be TRBD2 (6 bases). The V gene's germline CDR1 is MNHEY and CDR2 SVGAGI. V lost 0 bases to trimming and J lost 1 base, with 9 bases between them. The CDR3 sequence is 15 residues long. The DNA for the CDR3 is TGTGCCAGCAGTTACTCAGGGACTCTCCAAGAGACCCAGTACTTC. It yields the protein CASSYSGTLQETQYF.